This note documents a single T cell receptor beta chain sequence. Generated by immunoSEQ multiplex PCR, the TCRdb table keeps only in-frame clones and is missing some. The sample lists 6,000 to 7,000 clones, roughly 88% seen once, with over 7.5% in the top ten. The sample originates from a study of blood T cell repertoires in COVID-19. On the study more broadly: From the United States, Italy and Spain came samples of acute and convalescent COVID-19. In each case, the material was cDNA or gDNA derived from T cells, B-cell-depleted T cells, or PBMCs.

The CDR3 covers 14 residues. Germline CDR1 KGHSH, CDR2 LQKENI. V dropped 3 bases and J dropped 2 bases, with 9 bases sitting between them. The TCR originated in a human donor with active COVID-19. The donor label of this sample is uncertain. The sequencing sample was made of peripheral blood. The chain couples TRBV18 to TRBJ2-3, with D possibly matching TRBD1 (5 bases). The CDR3 DNA sequence: TGTGCCAGCTCACCCGACAGCAACACAGATACGCAGTATTTT. It translates to CASSPDSNTDTQYF.